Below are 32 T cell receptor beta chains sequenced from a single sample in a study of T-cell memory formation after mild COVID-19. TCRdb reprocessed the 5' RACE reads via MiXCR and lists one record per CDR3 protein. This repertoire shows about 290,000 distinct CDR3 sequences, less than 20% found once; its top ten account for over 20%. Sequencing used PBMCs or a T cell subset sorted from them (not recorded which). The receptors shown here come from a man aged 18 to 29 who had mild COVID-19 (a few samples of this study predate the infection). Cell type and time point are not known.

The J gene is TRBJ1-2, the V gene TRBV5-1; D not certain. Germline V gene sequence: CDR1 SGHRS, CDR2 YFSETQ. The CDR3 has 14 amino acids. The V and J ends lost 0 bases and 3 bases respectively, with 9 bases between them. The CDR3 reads CASSLAQVDYGYTF. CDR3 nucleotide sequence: TGCGCCAGCAGCTTGGCCCAAGTTGACTATGGCTACACCTTC.

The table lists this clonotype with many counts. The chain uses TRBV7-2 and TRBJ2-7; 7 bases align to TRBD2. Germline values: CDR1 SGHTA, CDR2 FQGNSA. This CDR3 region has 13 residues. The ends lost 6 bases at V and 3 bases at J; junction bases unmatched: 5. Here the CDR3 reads CASRGGDGYEQYF. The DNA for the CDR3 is TGTGCCAGCAGGGGAGGGGACGGCTACGAGCAGTACTTC.

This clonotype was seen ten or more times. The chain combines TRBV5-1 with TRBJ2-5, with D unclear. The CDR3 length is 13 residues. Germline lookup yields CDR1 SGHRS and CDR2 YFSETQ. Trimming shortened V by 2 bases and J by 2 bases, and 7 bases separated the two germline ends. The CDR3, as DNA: TGCGCCAGCAGCTTCGGTCTTCAAGAGACCCAGTACTTC. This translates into CASSFGLQETQYF.

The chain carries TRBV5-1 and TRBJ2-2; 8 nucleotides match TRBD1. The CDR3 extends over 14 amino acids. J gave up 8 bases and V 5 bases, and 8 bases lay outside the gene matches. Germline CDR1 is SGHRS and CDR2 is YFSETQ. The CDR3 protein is CASSQGQVPGELFF. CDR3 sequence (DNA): TGCGCCAGCAGTCAGGGACAGGTTCCTGGGGAGCTGTTTTTT. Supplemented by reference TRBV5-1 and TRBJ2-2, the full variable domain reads KAGVTQTPRYLIKTRGQQVTLSCSPISGHRSVSWYQQTPGQGLQFLFEYFSETQRNKGNFPGRFSGRQFSNSRSEMNVSTLELGDSALYLCASSQGQVPGELFFGEGSRLTVL.

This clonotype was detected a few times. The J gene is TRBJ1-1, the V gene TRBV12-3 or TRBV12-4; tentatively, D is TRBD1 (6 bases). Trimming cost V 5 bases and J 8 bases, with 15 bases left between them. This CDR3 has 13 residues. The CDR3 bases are TGTGCCAGCAGTCCCGGGGGCTTTTGGGAAGCTTTCTTT. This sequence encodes CASSPGGFWEAFF.

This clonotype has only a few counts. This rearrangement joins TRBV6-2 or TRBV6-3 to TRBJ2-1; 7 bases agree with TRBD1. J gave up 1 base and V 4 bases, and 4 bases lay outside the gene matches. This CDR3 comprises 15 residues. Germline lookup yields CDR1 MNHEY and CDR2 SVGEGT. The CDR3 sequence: CASSWDRASYNEQFF. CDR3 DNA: TGTGCCAGCAGTTGGGACAGAGCTTCCTACAATGAGCAGTTCTTC.

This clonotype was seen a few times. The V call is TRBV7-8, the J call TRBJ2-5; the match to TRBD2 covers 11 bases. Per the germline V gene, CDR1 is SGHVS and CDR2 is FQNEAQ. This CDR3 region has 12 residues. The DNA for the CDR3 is TGTACTAGCGGGGGTTTCGGAGAGACCCAGTACTTC. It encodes CTSGGFGETQYF.

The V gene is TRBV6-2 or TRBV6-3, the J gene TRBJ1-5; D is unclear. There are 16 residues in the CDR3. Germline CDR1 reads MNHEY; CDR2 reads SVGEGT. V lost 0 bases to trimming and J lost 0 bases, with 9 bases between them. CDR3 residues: CASSYSNLYSNQPQHF. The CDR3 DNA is TGTGCCAGCAGTTACTCGAACCTTTATAGCAATCAGCCCCAGCATTTT.

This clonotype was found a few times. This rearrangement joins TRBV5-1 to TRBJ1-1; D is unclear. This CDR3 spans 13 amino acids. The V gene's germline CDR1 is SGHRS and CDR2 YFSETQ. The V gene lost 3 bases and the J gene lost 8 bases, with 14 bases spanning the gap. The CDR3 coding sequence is TGCGCCAGCAGCTCCCTTATTTTCGGGGAAGCTTTCTTT. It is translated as CASSSLIFGEAFF.

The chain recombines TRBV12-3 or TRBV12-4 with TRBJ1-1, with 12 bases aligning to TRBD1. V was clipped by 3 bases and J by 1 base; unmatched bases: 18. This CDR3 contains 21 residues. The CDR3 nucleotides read TGTGCCAGCAGTTTTTCGTATGGATATTGGGACAGGGGGCTTGGGAACACTGAAGCTTTCTTT. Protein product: CASSFSYGYWDRGLGNTEAFF.

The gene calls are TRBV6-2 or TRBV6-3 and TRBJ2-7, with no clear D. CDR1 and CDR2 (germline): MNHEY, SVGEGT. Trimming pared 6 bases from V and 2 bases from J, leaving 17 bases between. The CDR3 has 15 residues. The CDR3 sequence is CASSLHPYSAYEQYF. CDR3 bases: TGTGCCAGCAGCCTCCACCCGTACAGCGCCTACGAGCAGTACTTC.

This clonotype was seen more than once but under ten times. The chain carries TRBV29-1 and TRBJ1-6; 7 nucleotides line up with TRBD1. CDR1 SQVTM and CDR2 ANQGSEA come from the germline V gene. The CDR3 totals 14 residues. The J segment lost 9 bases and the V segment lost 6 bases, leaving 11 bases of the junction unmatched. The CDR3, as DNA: TGCAGCGTCAAGGGGGCGCAGAGTGGTTCACCCCTCCACTTT. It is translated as CSVKGAQSGSPLHF. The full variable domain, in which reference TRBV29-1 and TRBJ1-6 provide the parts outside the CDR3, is SAVISQKPSRDICQRGTSLTIQCQVDSQVTMMFWYRQQPGQSLTLIATANQGSEATYESGFVIDKFPISRPNLTFSTLTVSNMSPEDSSIYLCSVKGAQSGSPLHFGNGTRLTVT.

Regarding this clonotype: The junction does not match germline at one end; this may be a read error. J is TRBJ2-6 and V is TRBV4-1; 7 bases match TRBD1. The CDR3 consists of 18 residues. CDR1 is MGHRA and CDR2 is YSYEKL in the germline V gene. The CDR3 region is CASSKTGTDISAANVLTF. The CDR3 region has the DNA TGCGCCAGCAGCAAGACCGGGACAGACATCTCTGCGGCCAACGTCCTGACTTTC.

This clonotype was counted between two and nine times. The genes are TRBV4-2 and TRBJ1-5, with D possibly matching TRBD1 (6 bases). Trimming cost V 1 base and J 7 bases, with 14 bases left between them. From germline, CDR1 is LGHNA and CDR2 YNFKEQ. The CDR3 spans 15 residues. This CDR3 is CASSQGGGAGQPQHF. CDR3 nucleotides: TGTGCCAGCAGCCAAGGCGGGGGGGCCGGGCAGCCCCAGCATTTT.

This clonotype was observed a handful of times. CDR3 residues: CASSPNRGTTDTQYF. CDR3 bases: TGTGCCAGCAGCCCCAACAGGGGGACGACAGATACGCAGTATTTT. The genes are TRBV7-9 and TRBJ2-3; the match to TRBD1 covers 8 bases. Germline-derived CDR1 and CDR2 are SEHNR and FQNEAQ (reference sequence). The J segment lost 3 bases and the V segment lost 5 bases, leaving 7 bases of the junction unmatched. This CDR3 spans 15 amino acids.

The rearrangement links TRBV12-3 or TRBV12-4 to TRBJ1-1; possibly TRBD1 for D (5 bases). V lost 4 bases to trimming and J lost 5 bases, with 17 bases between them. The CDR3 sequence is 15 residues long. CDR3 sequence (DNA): TGTGCCAGCAGTTCGAAGCTGTGGGGCGGAACTGAAGCTTTCTTT. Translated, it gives CASSSKLWGGTEAFF.

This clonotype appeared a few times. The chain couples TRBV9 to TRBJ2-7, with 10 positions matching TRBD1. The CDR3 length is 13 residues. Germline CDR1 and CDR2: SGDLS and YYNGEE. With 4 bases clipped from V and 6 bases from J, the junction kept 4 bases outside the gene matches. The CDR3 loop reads CASSRDRGGEQYV. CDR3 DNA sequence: TGTGCCAGCAGCCGGGACAGGGGTGGCGAGCAGTACGTC.

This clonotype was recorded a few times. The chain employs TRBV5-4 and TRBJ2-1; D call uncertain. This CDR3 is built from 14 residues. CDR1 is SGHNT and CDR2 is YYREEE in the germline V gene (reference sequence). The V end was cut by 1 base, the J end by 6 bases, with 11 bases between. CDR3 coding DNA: TGTGCCAGCAGCTTGTATGAAGGCTTCAATGAGCAGTTCTTC. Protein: CASSLYEGFNEQFF. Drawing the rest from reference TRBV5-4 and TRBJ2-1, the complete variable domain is ETGVTQSPTHLIKTRGQQVTLRCSSQSGHNTVSWYQQALGQGPQFIFQYYREEENGRGNFPPRFSGLQFPNYSSELNVNALELDDSALYLCASSLYEGFNEQFFGPGTRLTVL.

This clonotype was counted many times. This CDR3 reads CSVSGGTRSYNEQFF. As DNA, the CDR3 is TGCAGCGTTAGCGGGGGAACCCGCTCCTACAATGAGCAGTTCTTC. This chain uses TRBV29-1 with TRBJ2-1; 8 bases match TRBD2. Germline values: CDR1 SQVTM, CDR2 ANQGSEA. V was pared by 5 bases and J by 0 bases, with 6 bases of the junction left unmatched. This CDR3 comprises 15 residues.

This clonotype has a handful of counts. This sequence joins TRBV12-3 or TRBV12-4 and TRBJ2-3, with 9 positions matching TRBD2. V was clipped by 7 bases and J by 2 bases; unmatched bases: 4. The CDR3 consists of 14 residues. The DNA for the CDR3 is TGTGCCAGCAACCGACTAGCGGTCACAGATACGCAGTATTTT. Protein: CASNRLAVTDTQYF.

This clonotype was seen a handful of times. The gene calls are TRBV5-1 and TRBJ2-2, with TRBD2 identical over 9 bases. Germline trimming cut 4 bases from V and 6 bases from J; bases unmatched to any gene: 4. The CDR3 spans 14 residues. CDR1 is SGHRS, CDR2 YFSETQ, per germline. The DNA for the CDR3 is TGCGCCAGCAGCGCTAGCGGGGCCGCCGGGGAGCTGTTTTTT. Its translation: CASSASGAAGELFF.

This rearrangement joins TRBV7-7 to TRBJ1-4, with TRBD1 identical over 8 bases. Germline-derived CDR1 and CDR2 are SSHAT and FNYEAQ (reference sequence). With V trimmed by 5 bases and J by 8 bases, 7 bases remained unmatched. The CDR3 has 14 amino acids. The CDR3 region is CASSTTGAGEKLFF. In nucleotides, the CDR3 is TGTGCCAGCAGCACGACAGGGGCAGGGGAAAAACTGTTTTTT.

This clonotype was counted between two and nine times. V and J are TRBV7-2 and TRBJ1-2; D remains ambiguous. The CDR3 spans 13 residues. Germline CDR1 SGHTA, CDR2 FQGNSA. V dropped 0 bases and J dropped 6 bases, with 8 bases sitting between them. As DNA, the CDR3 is TGTGCCAGCAGCTTAGCTTCTGGGAATGGCTACACCTTC. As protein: CASSLASGNGYTF.

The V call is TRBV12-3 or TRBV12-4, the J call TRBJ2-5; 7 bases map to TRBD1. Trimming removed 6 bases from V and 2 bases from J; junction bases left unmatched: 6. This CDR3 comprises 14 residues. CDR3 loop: CASRVGTAQETQYF. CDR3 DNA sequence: TGTGCCAGCAGGGTGGGGACAGCTCAAGAGACCCAGTACTTC.

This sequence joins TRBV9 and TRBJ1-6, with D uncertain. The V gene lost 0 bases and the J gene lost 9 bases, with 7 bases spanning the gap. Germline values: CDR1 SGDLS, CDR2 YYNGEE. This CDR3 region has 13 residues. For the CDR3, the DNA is TGTGCCAGCAGCGTAGTTAGTAGTTCACCCCTCCACTTT. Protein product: CASSVVSSSPLHF.

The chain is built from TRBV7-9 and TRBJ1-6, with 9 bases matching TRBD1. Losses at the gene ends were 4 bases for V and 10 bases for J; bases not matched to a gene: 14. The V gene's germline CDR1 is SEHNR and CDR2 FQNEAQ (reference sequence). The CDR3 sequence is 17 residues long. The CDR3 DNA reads TGTGCCAGCAGCTCGACCGTACAGGGGGCGTGGAAATCACCCCTCCACTTT. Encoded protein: CASSSTVQGAWKSPLHF.

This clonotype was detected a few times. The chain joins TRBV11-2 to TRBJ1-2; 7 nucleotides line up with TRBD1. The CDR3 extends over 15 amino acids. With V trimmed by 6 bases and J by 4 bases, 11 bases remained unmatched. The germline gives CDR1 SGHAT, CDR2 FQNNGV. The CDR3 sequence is CASSHDREIVYGYTF. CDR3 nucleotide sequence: TGTGCCAGCAGTCATGACAGGGAAATTGTCTATGGCTACACCTTC.

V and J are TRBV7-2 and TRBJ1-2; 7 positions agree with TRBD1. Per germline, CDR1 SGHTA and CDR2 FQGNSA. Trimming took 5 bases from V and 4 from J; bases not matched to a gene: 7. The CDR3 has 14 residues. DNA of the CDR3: TGTGCCAGCAGCCCGATCCGGGACAGCTATGGCTACACCTTC. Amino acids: CASSPIRDSYGYTF.

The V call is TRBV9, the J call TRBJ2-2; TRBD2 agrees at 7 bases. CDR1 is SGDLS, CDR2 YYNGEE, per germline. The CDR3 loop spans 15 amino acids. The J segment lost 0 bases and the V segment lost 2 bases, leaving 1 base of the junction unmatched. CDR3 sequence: CASSVGTTNTGELFF. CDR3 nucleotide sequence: TGTGCCAGCAGCGTCGGGACTACGAACACCGGGGAGCTGTTTTTT. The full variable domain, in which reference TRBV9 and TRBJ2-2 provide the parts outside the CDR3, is DSGVTQTPKHLITATGQRVTLRCSPRSGDLSVYWYQQSLDQGLQFLIQYYNGEERAKGNILERFSAQQFPDLHSELNLSSLELGDSALYFCASSVGTTNTGELFFGEGSRLTVL.

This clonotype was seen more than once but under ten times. The CDR3 loop is CASSLRSYEQYV. Here the CDR3 DNA reads TGTGCCAGCAGCTTACGGTCCTACGAGCAGTACGTC. The gene calls are TRBV5-6 and TRBJ2-7; no reliable D call. The V end was cut by 2 bases, the J end by 1 base, with 4 bases between. Germline CDR1 and CDR2: SGHDT and YYEEEE. This CDR3 comprises 12 residues.

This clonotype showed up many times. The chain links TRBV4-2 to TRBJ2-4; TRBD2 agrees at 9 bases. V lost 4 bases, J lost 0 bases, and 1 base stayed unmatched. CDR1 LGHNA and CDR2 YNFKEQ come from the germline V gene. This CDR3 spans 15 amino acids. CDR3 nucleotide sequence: TGTGCCAGCAGCCTAGCGGGGGAAGCCAAAAACATTCAGTACTTC. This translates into CASSLAGEAKNIQYF.

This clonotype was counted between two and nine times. CDR3 DNA: TGCAGCGTTGTCTTTGCGACCTACGGGGGGTACAATGAGCAGTTCTTC. Translation: CSVVFATYGGYNEQFF. The rearrangement joins TRBV29-1 to TRBJ2-1, with TRBD2 identical over 7 bases. This CDR3 contains 16 residues. From germline, CDR1 is SQVTM and CDR2 ANQGSEA. Losses at the gene ends were 4 bases for V and 4 bases for J; bases not matched to a gene: 13.